This T cell receptor (beta chain) was captured by sequencing in a study of cytomegalovirus exposure and HLA in healthy donors. The CDR3 totals 12 residues. The ends were cut back, 8 bases at V and 0 bases at J, with 7 bases in the middle. From germline, CDR1 is SEHNR and CDR2 FQNEAQ (reference sequence). Clones were sequenced by immunoSEQ multiplex PCR, and TCRdb holds only the in-frame ones, with some missing. The sample yields some 170,000 clones, around 82% seen once. Sequenced material: PBMCs. The chain links TRBV7-9 to TRBJ2-5, with D tentatively TRBD2 (6 bases). The receptor comes from a man aged 25 to 40 in good health and CMV-seropositive. CDR3 protein: CASGGYQETQYF. The CDR3 DNA is TGTGCCAGCGGGGGGTACCAAGAGACCCAGTACTTC.